This T cell receptor beta chain was documented in a study of CDR3 diversity in severe acne. The germline V gene encodes CDR1 MNHEY and CDR2 SVGAGI. The CDR3 is 13 amino acids. Trimming pared 5 bases from V and 5 bases from J, leaving 12 bases between. In TCRdb, the PCR reads were re-called with MiXCR into one record per CDR3 protein. This sample has some 90,000 distinct CDR3 sequences, with over 45% found just once. V and J are TRBV6-5 and TRBJ1-2; D gene uncertain. Sequencing was done on a sample of blood. The clonotype originates from a male donor in good health, serving as a control. CDR3: CASSAVRSYGYTF. The CDR3 coding sequence is TGTGCCAGCAGTGCGGTGAGGTCTTATGGCTACACCTTC.